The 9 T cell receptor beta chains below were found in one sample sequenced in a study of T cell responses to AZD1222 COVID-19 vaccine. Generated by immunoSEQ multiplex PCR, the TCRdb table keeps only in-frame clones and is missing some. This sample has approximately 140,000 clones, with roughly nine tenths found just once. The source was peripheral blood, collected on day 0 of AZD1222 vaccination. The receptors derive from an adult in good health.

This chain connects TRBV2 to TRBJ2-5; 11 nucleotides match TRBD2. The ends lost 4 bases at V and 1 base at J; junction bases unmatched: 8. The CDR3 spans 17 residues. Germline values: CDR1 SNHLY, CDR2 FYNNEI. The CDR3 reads CASSGHTSGGPQETQYF. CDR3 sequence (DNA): TGTGCCAGCAGTGGGCATACTAGCGGGGGACCCCAAGAGACCCAGTACTTC.

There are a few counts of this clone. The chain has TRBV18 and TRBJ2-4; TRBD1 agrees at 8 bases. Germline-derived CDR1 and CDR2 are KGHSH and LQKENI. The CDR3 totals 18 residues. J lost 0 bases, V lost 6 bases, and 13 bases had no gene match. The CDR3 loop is CASSPIPGGATAKNIQYF. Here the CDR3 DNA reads TGTGCCAGCTCTCCAATTCCAGGGGGCGCGACAGCCAAAAACATTCAGTACTTC.

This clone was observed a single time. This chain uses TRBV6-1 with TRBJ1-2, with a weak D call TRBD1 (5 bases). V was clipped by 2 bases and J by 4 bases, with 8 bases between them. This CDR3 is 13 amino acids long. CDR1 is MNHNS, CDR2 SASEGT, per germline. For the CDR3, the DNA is TGTGCCAGCAGTGAAAGGCAGGGCTATGGCTACACCTTC. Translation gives CASSERQGYGYTF.

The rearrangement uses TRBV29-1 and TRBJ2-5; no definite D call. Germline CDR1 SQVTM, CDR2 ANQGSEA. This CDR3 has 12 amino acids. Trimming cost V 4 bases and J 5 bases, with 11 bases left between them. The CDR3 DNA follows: TGCAGCGTTGCCGATGTGCGGGAGACCCAGTACTTC. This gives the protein CSVADVRETQYF.

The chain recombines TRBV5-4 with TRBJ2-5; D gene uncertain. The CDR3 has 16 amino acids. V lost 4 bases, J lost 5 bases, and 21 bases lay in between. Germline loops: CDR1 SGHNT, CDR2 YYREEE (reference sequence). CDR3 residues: CASSAPVGRPGETQYF. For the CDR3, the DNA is TGTGCCAGCAGCGCCCCGGTTGGGCGCCCTGGGGAGACCCAGTACTTC.

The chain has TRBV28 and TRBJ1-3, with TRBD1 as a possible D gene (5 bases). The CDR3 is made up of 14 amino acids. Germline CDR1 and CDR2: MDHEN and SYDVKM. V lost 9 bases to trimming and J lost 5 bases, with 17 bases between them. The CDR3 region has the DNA TGTGCCAGTAACTCCGGGACCCTAAGAAACACCATATATTTT. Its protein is CASNSGTLRNTIYF.

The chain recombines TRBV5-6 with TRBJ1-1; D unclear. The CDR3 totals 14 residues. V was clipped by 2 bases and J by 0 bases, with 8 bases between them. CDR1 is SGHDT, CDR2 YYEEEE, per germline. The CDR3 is CASSFGEVNTEAFF. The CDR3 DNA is TGTGCCAGCAGCTTTGGGGAAGTGAACACTGAAGCTTTCTTT.

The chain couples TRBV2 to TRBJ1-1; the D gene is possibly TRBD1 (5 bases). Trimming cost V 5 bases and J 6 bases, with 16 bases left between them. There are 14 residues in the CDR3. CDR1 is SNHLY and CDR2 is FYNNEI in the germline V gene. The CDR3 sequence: CASSPQYIRAEAFF. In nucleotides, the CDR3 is TGTGCCAGCAGTCCTCAATATATCAGGGCTGAAGCTTTCTTT.

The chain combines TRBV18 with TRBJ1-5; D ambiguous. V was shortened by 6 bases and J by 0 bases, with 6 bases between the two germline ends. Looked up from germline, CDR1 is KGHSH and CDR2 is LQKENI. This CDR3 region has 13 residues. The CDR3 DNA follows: TGTGCCAGCTCGCGGGTTAGCAATCAGCCCCAGCATTTT. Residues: CASSRVSNQPQHF.